This T cell receptor beta chain was sequenced for a study of OX40 agonist ivuxolimab in advanced cancers. Points from the study as a whole: Averaged across samples, CD8+ T cells carried more expanded clones than CD4+ did. Normalized T-cell clonal expansion was also low in some nonresponders.

For this clone: Its antigen is not known.

The assay was immunoSEQ multiplex PCR, and TCRdb's table has in-frame clones only and misses some. This table holds around 31,000 clones, about 87% found once. CDR1 is SQVTM, CDR2 ANQGSEA, per germline. V was pared by 1 base and J by 7 bases, with 13 bases between. The CDR3 has 13 residues. The sequence derives from an adult with an advanced solid tumor such as melanoma, head and neck, liver or kidney cancer. The V and J genes are TRBV29-1 and TRBJ1-2, with D perhaps matching TRBD1 (5 bases). Sequencing used CD4+ or CD8+ T cells sorted from blood, obtained in a trial of the OX40 agonist ivuxolimab. The CDR3 spells CSVEGGEVRGYTF. The CDR3 DNA sequence: TGCAGCGTTGAAGGGGGGGAAGTACGTGGCTACACCTTC.